This TCR beta chain was documented in a study of cytomegalovirus exposure and HLA in healthy donors (dated by TCRdb to 2017 to 2019). Regarding the study in general: In an earlier analysis of under 600 of the donors, 250 to 300 Gb of sequence data and 95 million to 130 million unique TCR beta sequences from about 179 million T cells were reported. Roughly 310 gigabases of sequencing data and 70 million to 85 million unique TCR sequences were included in an early release covering roughly 700 HLA-typed donors. The genetic ancestry cluster associated with self-reported Caucasian donors included 80% to 90% of the roughly 400 genotyped donors. The study was designed to test whether signatures of past pathogen exposure could be identified by cataloging public T cell receptors. The study profiled the T cell repertoires of hundreds of subjects by immunosequencing and related them to cytomegalovirus serostatus. Besides the first cohort of under 700 subjects, a separate validation cohort made up of 120 different subjects was used. The study combined high-throughput TCR immunosequencing, statistical association of individual TCRs with disease status, and machine learning to predict cytomegalovirus infection status. In a later analysis, previously published TCR beta repertoires from about 670 donors were re-analyzed and high-resolution HLA genotyping was added so that TCR occurrence patterns could be studied. In the later analysis, no new phenotypic data were used to find candidate immune exposures; instead, reliance was placed on TCR beta sequences and their occurrence across donors. In an earlier analysis of 587 of the donors, high-throughput TCR beta sequencing was used to judge whether each TCR beta V gene segment behaved as functional or pseudogenic. Donor age, sex, ethnicity and CMV serostatus were compiled together with the repertoire data. A later genetic analysis took genome-wide SNP genotypes for 398 of the 666 donors and used that subset as a discovery cohort. Every repertoire in the discovery cohort had been generated on one and the same sequencing platform. Both class I and class II loci were covered by HLA typing, at four-digit resolution. The number of donors typed differed by locus, with about 629-640 for A, B, C, DRB1 and DQB1, roughly 520 for DQA1, some 570 for DPA1, and under 490 for DPB1. About five DR-DQ haplotypes were treated as single units for association and clustering because of strong linkage in the cohort. On average, roughly 250,000 unique TCR beta nucleotide sequences were sequenced per donor among more than 350 genotyped donors of the cohort, with around 19% of those sequences being non-productive. The investigation overall reported the following: While some public TCRs were present in many individuals, most TCR sequences turned up only very rarely across donors. Because counts were too low, around 17 rarely observed V segments, including chromosome 9 orphons, were left out of the earlier analysis of 587 of the donors. Sequencing depth was assumed to be roughly uniform across donors in the presence/absence analyses, though that assumption may not hold. When HLA alleles, especially DR and DQ, strongly co-occurred, attributing TCR associations to individual alleles was difficult. A further reported finding was that TCR beta sequences accurately predicted the HLA-A and HLA-B alleles for most subjects in the first cohort. A later analysis found that most CMV-associated TCR beta chains appeared HLA-restricted, with HLA associations seemingly driven largely by CMV exposure. The classifier was reported to diagnose cytomegalovirus status with high specificity and sensitivity in both the original and validation cohorts. The sequencing pipeline was judged likely to have produced a cluster of highly shared sequence variants as a technical artifact. A later genetic analysis associated a missense DCLRE1C variant with V-gene and J-gene trimming of TCR beta chains, and an independent cohort replicated the association. The authors suggested that the approach could potentially be extended to other disease states and immunological phenotypes. The cohort was sequenced for TCR beta chains only, and without alpha or paired-chain data the features that could be detected were limited. Linkage disequilibrium might explain the correlated functional status among segregating V segments, but an unknown experimental factor could not be ruled out. In vitro tests confirmed that a few of the cytomegalovirus-associated TCR beta chains recognize cytomegalovirus antigens. In a later genetic analysis, fewer N-insertions in productive TCRs were reported among donors in an Asian-associated ancestry cluster than the roughly 710-donor mean. In a later analysis, several top co-occurrence clusters were reported to appear linked to parvovirus B19, influenza, CMV and Epstein-Barr virus. Some IMGT-functional V segments, including TRBV6-2 and TRBV6-3, could not be told apart with the 87-base-pair reads, so those segments were excluded. In a later analysis, TCR association rates were found to vary across HLA loci, with the most associated TCRs seen for DRB1 alleles and the fewest for HLA-C alleles. Broadly in line with IMGT annotations, most TCR beta V segments showed up in productive rearrangements about 87% or about 30% of the time in an earlier analysis of approximately 600 of the donors. In a later analysis, 16,951 TCR beta sequences were associated with specific HLA alleles at a false discovery rate of 0.05. Because HLA typing was unavailable for some donors at each locus, only the typed subset was used in association tests. In the study, 164 TCR beta chains were listed as associated with cytomegalovirus. In a later analysis, HLA-associated TCR beta chains showed more clonal expansion and lower generation probabilities than non-associated chains that were equally common. Immune exposure information for the cohort was limited to CMV serostatus.

The cohort consisted of fewer than 700 healthy bone marrow donors. All cohort members were sampled while nominally healthy, although unrecorded immune exposures were likely present. The donor tested CMV seropositive, placing the donor among the 250 to 300 seropositive members of the cohort. A peripheral blood sample was collected from each donor, and TCR beta sequencing was performed on peripheral blood mononuclear cells. Genomic DNA was extracted from the blood cell samples with the Qiagen DNeasy Blood Extraction Kit. The CDR3, from cysteine to phenylalanine, totals 17 residues. Only CDR3 DNA remains: 51 bases, in frame from the first base. The V and J ends are trimmed by 4 bases and 0 bases, leaving 14 bases between them. Based on the germline V gene (reference sequence), the CDR1 and CDR2 sequences are SGHNT and YYREEE. Notes on this clone: The antigen it binds to is not known.

The library was made by the immunoSEQ multiplex PCR assay. For the multiplex PCR, a mixture combining 60 forward primers for TCR Vbeta segments and 13 reverse primers for TCR Jbeta segments was used. Amplification of the CDR3 region of rearranged TCR beta genes was performed with a multiplex PCR assay on genomic DNA. On the Illumina HiSeq System, the amplified TCR beta libraries were sequenced as 87-base-pair reads. In the authors' own workflow: A later analysis tallied some 79 million unique TCR beta chains across the approximately 670 repertoires, and 10 million to 11 million of those chains were shared by two or more donors. A nearest-neighbor algorithm error-corrected the raw reads and collapsed the reads into unique sequences, merging closely related sequences to remove PCR and sequencing errors. To assign V, D and J gene segments, CDR3 sequences were aligned to IMGT reference sequences. For a sequence to be retained, a match of at least six nucleotides to both a V gene segment and a J gene segment was required. Rearrangements were classified as productive when the CDR3 lacked stop codons and remained in frame with V and J, and all other rearrangements were classified as non-productive. Following IMGT convention, CDR3 was defined as the stretch from the second conserved V-encoded cysteine up to the conserved J-encoded phenylalanine. In an earlier analysis of around 540 of the donors, sequences lacking an unambiguous match to a single V gene segment were excluded. An earlier analysis of fewer than 750 of the donors called V segments functional above 56.7% productive rearrangements and segregating when the between-donor standard deviation exceeded 5%. A statistical classification framework was developed to diagnose cytomegalovirus status using the catalog of TCR beta chain sequences. In a later analysis, TCR nucleotide sequences were compared against IMGT/GENE-DB human TR gene sequences so that V and J genes could be assigned. In a later analysis, CDR3 sequences and most-parsimonious VDJ recombination scenarios were assigned using the TCRdist pipeline. In a later analysis, each TCR beta chain was defined by its CDR3 amino acid sequence together with its V-gene family, and reads without a unique V-gene family were excluded. In a later analysis, 450 to 600 highly shared, low-generation-probability nucleotide sequences were removed to address suspected cross-contamination and a sequencing artifact. In a later analysis, a clonal expansion index for each public chain was calculated from normalized within-repertoire ranks of inferred template counts. Generation probabilities in a later analysis came from a VDJ recombination model fitted to out-of-frame rearrangements, and those results were checked against IGoR. In a later analysis, hypergeometric tests were used to score TCR-TCR, TCR-HLA and TCR-CMV co-occurrence, with a repertoire-size bias correction applied to TCR pairs. False discovery rates were estimated in a later analysis by permuting HLA or CMV assignments 20 times. In a later analysis, co-occurring TCRs were grouped using DBSCAN, with TCRdist sequence similarity added in when clustering inside HLA-allele-positive subsets. Repertoires with fewer than 30,000 or more than 120,000 public chains were left out of co-occurrence clustering, as were five repertoires with anomalous nucleotide sharing. TCRdb obtained this table from immuneACCESS and retained in-frame rearrangements with V and J assigned. These tables miss some clones; where compared with another copy, unresolved V genes account for less than half of the shortfall, and the remainder is unexplained. The V and J calls and the clone size are those of that table, but D and trimming were determined from the DNA. The sample table holds under 200,000 clones. Jointly, the top ten make up about 0.79% of the sample.

This receptor was identified in a woman younger than 35 in good health and CMV-seropositive. The chain employs TRBV5-4 and TRBJ2-6; the D gene assignment is ambiguous. The sequenced sample consisted of PBMCs. The sequence in DNA is TGTGCCAGCAGCCCAGGTGGGCAGAGCTCTGGGGCCAACGTCCTGACTTTC. Translation gives CASSPGGQSSGANVLTF.